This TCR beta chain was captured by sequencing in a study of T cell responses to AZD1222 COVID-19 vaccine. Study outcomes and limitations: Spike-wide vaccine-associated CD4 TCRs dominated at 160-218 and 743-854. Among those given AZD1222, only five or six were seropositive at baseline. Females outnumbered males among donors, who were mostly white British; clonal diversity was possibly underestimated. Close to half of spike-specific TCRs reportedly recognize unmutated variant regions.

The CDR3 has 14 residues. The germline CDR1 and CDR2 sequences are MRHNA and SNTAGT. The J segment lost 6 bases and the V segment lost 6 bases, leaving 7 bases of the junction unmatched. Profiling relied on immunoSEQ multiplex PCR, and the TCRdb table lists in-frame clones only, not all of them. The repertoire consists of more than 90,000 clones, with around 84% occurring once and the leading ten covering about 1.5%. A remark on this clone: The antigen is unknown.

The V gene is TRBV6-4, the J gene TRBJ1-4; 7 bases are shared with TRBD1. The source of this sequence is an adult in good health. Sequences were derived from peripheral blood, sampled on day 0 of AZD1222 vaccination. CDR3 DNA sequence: TGTGCCAGCAGGAGGGACAGCCTAGATGAAAAACTGTTTTTT. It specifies CASRRDSLDEKLFF.